The 3 T cell receptor beta chains below come from one sample, sequenced in a study of T cell changes during pregnancy in multiple sclerosis. The assay was immunoSEQ multiplex PCR, and TCRdb's table has in-frame clones only and misses some. The sample shows tens of thousands of clones, 80% to 95% of them seen only once. The sample consisted of peripheral blood, taken in the third trimester of pregnancy. Every receptor here comes from a female donor in good health, enrolled as a control in a pregnancy study.

The chain employs TRBV27 and TRBJ2-5; TRBD1 matches at 7 bases. The germline CDR1 and CDR2 sequences are MNHEY and SMNVEV (reference sequence). Trimming removed 6 bases from V and 4 bases from J; junction bases left unmatched: 11. The CDR3 length is 15 residues. CDR3 loop: CASRTRDSKLETQYF. The CDR3 bases are TGTGCCAGCAGAACCCGGGACAGCAAATTAGAGACCCAGTACTTC.

The gene calls are TRBV7-2 and TRBJ1-4; maybe TRBD1 (5 bases). Germline V gives CDR1 SGHTA, CDR2 FQGNSA. The CDR3 length is 15 residues. Trimming took off 5 bases at V and 7 bases at J, with 17 bases between the two ends. CDR3 nucleotides: TGTGCCAGCAGCCCGACGCAGGGCTGGGTTGAAAAACTGTTTTTT. It yields the protein CASSPTQGWVEKLFF.

This sequence joins TRBV7-9 and TRBJ2-7; TRBD2 aligns across 9 bases. The CDR3 extends over 14 amino acids. Germline assignment: CDR1 SEHNR and CDR2 FQNEAQ (reference sequence). V shed 5 bases and J 4 bases; nucleotides not matched to a gene: 6. Written as DNA, the CDR3 is TGTGCCAGCAGCCCAGAGACTAGCGGTTACGAGCAGTACTTC. It yields the protein CASSPETSGYEQYF. The full variable domain, its missing parts supplied by reference TRBV7-9 and TRBJ2-7, is DTGVSQNPRHKITKRGQNVTFRCDPISEHNRLYWYRQTLGQGPEFLTYFQNEAQLEKSRLLSDRFSAERPKGSFSTLEIQRTEQGDSAMYLCASSPETSGYEQYFGPGTRLTVT.